The clone carrying this T cell receptor beta chain was observed once. Sequenced by immunoSEQ multiplex PCR; TCRdb stores in-frame clones only, minus some. The sample carries some 97,000 clones, about 91% recorded once. V lost 2 bases and J lost 0; bases outside the gene matches: 21. Germline-derived CDR1 and CDR2 are MNHEY and SMNVEV (reference sequence). The CDR3 has 23 residues. These data originate in a study of siplizumab effects on memory and regulatory T cells. Sequenced input: CD4+ T cells sorted from blood. This TCR was recovered from a human donor in good health. Some clones in this sample may be carry-over from other donors' samples. This rearrangement joins TRBV27 to TRBJ2-7; 14 bases are a match to TRBD2. CDR3 DNA sequence: TGTGCCAGCAGTTTACACCCCATCCTCCCCCCTGGACTAGCGGGAGGTACCTCCTACGAGCAGTACTTC. Protein: CASSLHPILPPGLAGGTSYEQYF.